This T cell receptor beta chain emerged from a study of shared clonotypes between healthy human individuals. TCRdb's copy holds only in-frame clones and misses some; the assay was immunoSEQ multiplex PCR. The data hold millions of clones, with just over 90% observed a single time. Recent vaccinations or acute infections were absent in the healthy HIV-negative adult donors. The germline gives CDR1 SEHNR, CDR2 FQNEAQ (reference sequence). The V end was cut by 5 bases, the J end by 3 bases, with 13 bases between. This CDR3 has 14 amino acids. This receptor was taken from a man between 18 and 35 years old in good health. Some clones in this sample may be carry-over from other donors' samples. The chain uses TRBV7-9 and TRBJ1-2, with D tentatively TRBD1 (5 bases). The sequenced material came from naive CD4+ T cells from PBMCs. As to subset: CD45RA+ positively selected. CDR3 DNA sequence: TGTGCCAGCAGCCCGGCGAGGGGCGACTATGGCTACACCTTC. Translating gives CASSPARGDYGYTF. Supplemented by reference TRBV7-9 and TRBJ1-2, the full variable domain reads DTGVSQNPRHKITKRGQNVTFRCDPISEHNRLYWYRQTLGQGPEFLTYFQNEAQLEKSRLLSDRFSAERPKGSFSTLEIQRTEQGDSAMYLCASSPARGDYGYTFGSGTRLTVV.